This TCR beta chain emerged from a study of T-cell reconstitution after alpha-beta-depleted transplantation in children. For TCRbeta, the library was prepared with unique molecular identifiers. A single record per CDR3 protein comes from TCRdb applying MiXCR to the PCR reads. In the table there are approximately 800,000 distinct CDR3 sequences, 16% of which are singletons. This clonotype occurred many times. Antigen specificity is unknown. Regarding the study as a whole: Once a year had passed after transplant, T-cell counts and diversity came mostly from newly produced T cells. Certain patients had high TCRbeta diversity at day 60, and it came from recipient T cells and thymic progenitors that survived. Several hundred graft clones that had expanded were reportedly the source of alpha-beta T cells about two months after transplant.

J gave up 4 bases and V 0 bases, and 4 bases lay outside the gene matches. CDR3 size: 14 residues. Looked up from germline, CDR1 is SGHRS and CDR2 is YFSETQ. This chain links TRBV5-1 with TRBJ2-7; 7 nucleotides match TRBD2. Sequencing used PBMCs, mostly from graft donor cells, obtained 360 days after TCRalphabeta/CD19-depleted stem cell transplant. This clonotype originated in a male patient younger than 18 who had a stem cell transplant for acute lymphoblastic leukemia, so the T cells may come from the graft donor. This chain's CDR3 is CASSLVGGRYEQYF. The CDR3 coding sequence is TGCGCCAGCAGCTTGGTGGGAGGGCGATACGAGCAGTACTTC.